These 24 T cell receptor beta chains originate from one sample sequenced in a study of beta chain features in type 1 diabetes. Expressed TCRB transcripts got sequenced, as all isolated RNA was reverse transcribed. Some clones are missing from TCRdb's copy, which holds only in-frame ones; the method was immunoSEQ multiplex PCR. In the table there are around 450,000 clones, approximately 10% of which are singletons. The sample consisted of naive CD4+ T cells from blood. These receptors came from a woman younger than 30 in good health.

The chain uses TRBV2 and TRBJ2-7; 9 bases fit TRBD1. The CDR3 has 14 amino acids. Unmatched junction bases numbered 4, after V lost 1 base and J lost 6 bases. Germline V gene lookup returns CDR1 SNHLY and CDR2 FYNNEI. DNA of the CDR3: TGTGCCAGCAGTGAAGGACAGGGGGTTTTCGAGCAGTACGTC. Protein product: CASSEGQGVFEQYV.

This clone was detected only a few times. This sequence joins TRBV5-1 and TRBJ2-1; D call uncertain. The length of the CDR3 is 14 residues. The V end lost 6 bases, the J end lost 0 bases, and 10 bases lay between the germline ends. The germline V gene encodes CDR1 SGHRS and CDR2 YFSETQ. CDR3 bases: TGCGCCAGCACAAGGTTCGGCTCCTACAATGAGCAGTTCTTC. Its translation is CASTRFGSYNEQFF. Combining the CDR3 with reference TRBV5-1 and TRBJ2-1 gives the whole variable domain KAGVTQTPRYLIKTRGQQVTLSCSPISGHRSVSWYQQTPGQGLQFLFEYFSETQRNKGNFPGRFSGRQFSNSRSEMNVSTLELGDSALYLCASTRFGSYNEQFFGPGTRLTVL.

This clone turned up a few times. This rearrangement joins TRBV7-2 to TRBJ2-1; possible D gene TRBD1, 5 bases. V dropped 1 base and J dropped 12 bases, with 10 bases sitting between them. This CDR3 comprises 12 residues. Germline loops: CDR1 SGHTA, CDR2 FQGNSA. CDR3 nucleotides: TGTGCCAGCAGCTTAGGCTCGACAGTGCAGTTCTTC. Translated, it gives CASSLGSTVQFF.

The chain is built from TRBV7-2 and TRBJ2-1; possibly TRBD1 for D (7 bases). The germline V gene has CDR1 SGHTA and CDR2 FQGNSA. The CDR3 covers 13 residues. The V end was cut by 8 bases, the J end by 3 bases, with 11 bases between. The CDR3: CASGRGDYNEQFF. The CDR3 nucleotides are TGTGCCAGCGGCAGGGGGGACTACAATGAGCAGTTCTTC.

V and J are TRBV15 and TRBJ2-5; D perhaps matches TRBD2 (6 bases). The ends were cut back, 1 base at V and 9 bases at J, with 18 bases in the middle. CDR1 and CDR2 (germline): LNHNV, YYDKDF (reference sequence). The CDR3 is 15 residues long. This CDR3 reads CATSRATSTSGPQYF. CDR3 DNA: TGTGCCACCAGCAGAGCGACTAGTACGTCCGGGCCCCAGTACTTC. Drawing the rest from reference TRBV15 and TRBJ2-5, the complete variable domain is DAMVIQNPRYQVTQFGKPVTLSCSQTLNHNVMYWYQQKSSQAPKLLFHYYDKDFNNEADTPDNFQSRRPNTSFCFLDIRSPGLGDTAMYLCATSRATSTSGPQYFGPGTRLLVL.

In its sample, this clone was seen a few times. Other DNA sequences in the sample encode the same CDR3. The rearrangement links TRBV29-1 to TRBJ2-7, with 8 bases lining up with TRBD1. The CDR3 length is 12 residues. J was trimmed by 2 bases and V by 5 bases; bases with no gene match: 2. CDR1 SQVTM and CDR2 ANQGSEA come from the germline V gene. In nucleotides, the CDR3 is TGCAGCGTTAGGGACAGGCCCTACGAGCAGTACTTC. Its translation: CSVRDRPYEQYF.

The rearrangement joins TRBV20-1 to TRBJ2-7; D ambiguous. There are 11 residues in the CDR3. Germline V gene data show CDR1 as DFQATT and CDR2 as SNEGSKA (reference sequence). The V end lost 3 bases, the J end lost 6 bases, and 9 bases lay between the germline ends. The CDR3 DNA follows: TGCAGTGCTAGTTTCTTGGGCGAGCAGTACGTC. It codes for CSASFLGEQYV.

The chain couples TRBV7-2 to TRBJ2-5, with 7 bases matching TRBD2. Gene TRBJ2-7 matches the end of the DNA better, so the J call may be wrong. The CDR3 is 13 amino acids. Germline CDR1 and CDR2: SGHTA and FQGNSA. Written as DNA, the CDR3 is TGTGCCAGCAGCTTCGCGGGGGTCTACGAGCAGTACTTC. Encoded protein: CASSFAGVYEQYF.

The CDR3 reads CSAVLNTQYF. The CDR3 nucleotides are TGCAGTGCTGTCCTTAATACGCAGTATTTT. The chain employs TRBV20-1 and TRBJ2-3; unclear D gene. The V gene lost 5 bases and the J gene lost 7 bases, with 7 bases spanning the gap. This CDR3 has 10 amino acids. CDR1 DFQATT and CDR2 SNEGSKA come from the germline V gene (reference sequence).

The V gene is TRBV19, the J gene TRBJ2-1; TRBD1 aligns across 9 bases. This CDR3 region has 15 residues. Germline V lookup: CDR1 LNHDA, CDR2 SQIVND (reference sequence). The ends lost 6 bases at V and 10 bases at J; junction bases unmatched: 13. The chain's CDR3 is CASSDHGQGRLEQFF. For the CDR3, the DNA is TGTGCCAGTAGCGACCACGGACAGGGGAGATTGGAGCAGTTCTTC.

There are a few counts of this clone. The chain combines TRBV6-6 with TRBJ2-2; TRBD1 agrees at 10 bases. Losses at the gene ends were 4 bases for V and 6 bases for J; bases not matched to a gene: 5. CDR1 is MNHNY and CDR2 is SVGAGI in the germline V gene (reference sequence). The CDR3 spans 15 residues. This CDR3 is CASSSTGGRSGELFF. CDR3 bases: TGTGCCAGCAGTTCGACAGGGGGCAGGTCCGGGGAGCTGTTTTTT.

This clone was found a few times. This chain links TRBV28 with TRBJ1-2; D is ambiguous. The CDR3 is made up of 12 amino acids. Germline-derived CDR1 and CDR2 are MDHEN and SYDVKM. The V gene lost 4 bases and the J gene lost 8 bases, with 11 bases spanning the gap. The CDR3 sequence: CASSSPKGGYTF. The CDR3 DNA reads TGTGCCAGCAGTTCACCAAAGGGAGGCTACACCTTC.

This clone turned up a few times. The chain recombines TRBV9 with TRBJ2-1, with D perhaps TRBD2 (6 bases). V lost 0 bases to trimming and J lost 0 bases, with 7 bases between them. CDR1 is SGDLS, CDR2 YYNGEE, per germline. The CDR3 loop spans 15 amino acids. As DNA, the CDR3 is TGTGCCAGCAGCGTAGACGGGGGCTCCTACAATGAGCAGTTCTTC. Its protein is CASSVDGGSYNEQFF.

This clone was observed a few times. This chain links TRBV7-9 with TRBJ1-2, with D unresolved. Germline lookup yields CDR1 SEHNR and CDR2 FQNEAQ (reference sequence). The V end was cut by 1 base, the J end by 4 bases, with 10 bases between. The CDR3 is 14 residues long. As DNA, the CDR3 is TGTGCCAGCAGCTTAGAAGTCGGACCCTATGGCTACACCTTC. Its translation is CASSLEVGPYGYTF.

This clone has more than one count but fewer than ten. This sequence may be a read error, since a much larger clone differs from it by one base. The chain links TRBV28 to TRBJ2-3; D is unclear. Trimming removed 6 bases at V and 0 bases at J, with 1 base between. This CDR3 has 11 residues. Germline CDR1 and CDR2: MDHEN and SYDVKM. The CDR3 loop is CASSSTDTQYF. The CDR3 coding sequence is TGTGCCAGCAGCAGCACAGATACGCAGTATTTT. Full variable domain (outside the CDR3, taken from reference TRBV28 and TRBJ2-3): DVKVTQSSRYLVKRTGEKVFLECVQDMDHENMFWYRQDPGLGLRLIYFSYDVKMKEKGDIPEGYSVSREKKERFSLILESASTNQTSMYLCASSSTDTQYFGPGTRLTVL.

This chain uses TRBV27 with TRBJ2-1, with D hard to call. This CDR3 is 13 amino acids long. CDR1 and CDR2 from the germline V gene are MNHEY and SMNVEV (reference sequence). Trimming shortened V by 8 bases and J by 2 bases, and 10 bases separated the two germline ends. CDR3 amino acids: CASGSATYNEQFF. The CDR3 DNA reads as TGTGCCAGCGGCTCAGCTACCTACAATGAGCAGTTCTTC.

This clone was picked up a small number of times. DNA of the CDR3: TGTGCCAGCAGCTTACTCGGGGCGGCCGTCGCAGATACGCAGTATTTT. Protein: CASSLLGAAVADTQYF. This chain uses TRBV7-2 with TRBJ2-3, with D perhaps TRBD1 or TRBD2 (5 bases each). Trimming left V 2 bases short and J 4 bases short, with 16 bases between. CDR1 is SGHTA and CDR2 is FQGNSA in the germline V gene. This CDR3 has 16 residues.

V gene TRBV6-5 combines with J gene TRBJ2-2; D remains unclear. CDR3 length: 13 amino acids. Germline V gene lookup returns CDR1 MNHEY and CDR2 SVGAGI. Trimming shortened V by 6 bases and J by 13 bases, and 18 bases separated the two germline ends. The CDR3 DNA reads TGTGCCAGCAGCTTGACCTATACTGATGGGCTGTTTTTT. Protein product: CASSLTYTDGLFF.

The chain links TRBV4-1 to TRBJ2-1; 14 positions match TRBD2. CDR3 size: 16 residues. Germline V gene lookup returns CDR1 MGHRA and CDR2 YSYEKL. The trim removed 2 bases at V and 6 bases at J, leaving 3 bases unmatched. CDR3 nucleotide sequence: TGCGCCAGCAGCCAACCGACTAGCGGGGGGGCCAATGAGCAGTTCTTC. Protein sequence: CASSQPTSGGANEQFF.

This clone has just a few counts. The J gene is TRBJ2-2, the V gene TRBV23-1; possibly TRBD2 for D (6 bases). TRBV23-1 is identified as an open reading frame with a role that is uncertain. This CDR3 has 17 residues. The V end lost 6 bases, the J end lost 1 base, and 18 bases lay between the germline ends. CDR3 sequence: CASRSPSSDRNTGELFF. The CDR3 nucleotides read TGCGCCAGCAGATCGCCCTCTAGCGACAGGAACACCGGGGAGCTGTTTTTT.

The V and J genes are TRBV7-2 and TRBJ2-4; tentatively, D is TRBD2 (6 bases). Trimming removed 5 bases from V and 0 bases from J, with 8 bases in between. The CDR3 has 14 residues. Germline V CDR1 and CDR2: SGHTA, FQGNSA. The CDR3 sequence: CASSPREAKNIQYF. The CDR3 region has the DNA TGTGCCAGCAGCCCGCGGGAAGCCAAAAACATTCAGTACTTC.

In the case of this clone: The same CDR3 is also encoded by other DNA sequences in this sample. The rearrangement joins TRBV20-1 to TRBJ2-1; maybe TRBD1 (5 bases). The germline gives CDR1 DFQATT, CDR2 SNEGSKA (reference sequence). The V end lost 3 bases, the J end lost 7 bases, and 7 bases lay between the germline ends. The CDR3 length is 11 residues. CDR3 amino acids: CSARKGNEQFF. The CDR3 nucleotides read TGCAGTGCTAGGAAGGGGAATGAGCAGTTCTTC.

This clone was found a few times. The sample contains more than one DNA sequence encoding this CDR3. The chain employs TRBV18 and TRBJ2-7; 7 bases align to TRBD1. V dropped 3 bases and J dropped 2; count of bases not matched to a gene: 1. The CDR3 sequence is 13 residues long. The germline V gene has CDR1 KGHSH and CDR2 LQKENI. CDR3 nucleotide sequence: TGTGCCAGCTCACCGGGACAGACCTACGAGCAGTACGTC. Amino acids: CASSPGQTYEQYV.

This clone has a handful of counts. At the DNA level, this CDR3 is encoded by other sequences in the same sample as well. The rearrangement uses TRBV19 and TRBJ2-6; no definite D call. This CDR3 is 13 amino acids long. The germline V gene encodes CDR1 LNHDA and CDR2 SQIVND (reference sequence). Trimming removed 4 bases from V and 2 bases from J, with 3 bases in between. CDR3 loop: CASSTTGANVLTF. The CDR3 DNA reads TGTGCCAGTAGTACTACTGGGGCCAACGTCCTGACTTTC.